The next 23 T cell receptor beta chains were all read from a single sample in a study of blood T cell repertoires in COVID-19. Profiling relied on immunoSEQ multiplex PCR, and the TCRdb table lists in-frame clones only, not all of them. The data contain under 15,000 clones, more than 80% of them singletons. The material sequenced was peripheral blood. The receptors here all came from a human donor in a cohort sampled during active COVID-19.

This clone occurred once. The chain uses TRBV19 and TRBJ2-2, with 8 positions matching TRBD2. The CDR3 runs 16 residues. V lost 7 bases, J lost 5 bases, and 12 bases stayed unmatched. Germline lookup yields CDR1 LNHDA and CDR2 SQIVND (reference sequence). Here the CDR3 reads CASTPPGLGLTGELFF. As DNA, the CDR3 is TGTGCCAGTACCCCACCGGGACTAGGTTTAACCGGGGAGCTGTTTTTT.

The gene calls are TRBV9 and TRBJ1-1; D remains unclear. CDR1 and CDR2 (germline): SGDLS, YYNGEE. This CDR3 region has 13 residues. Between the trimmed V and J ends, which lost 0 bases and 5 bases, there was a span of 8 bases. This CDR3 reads CASSVGPSTEAFF. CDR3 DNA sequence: TGTGCCAGCAGCGTAGGGCCCTCAACTGAAGCTTTCTTT. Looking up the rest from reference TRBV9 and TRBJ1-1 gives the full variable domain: DSGVTQTPKHLITATGQRVTLRCSPRSGDLSVYWYQQSLDQGLQFLIQYYNGEERAKGNILERFSAQQFPDLHSELNLSSLELGDSALYFCASSVGPSTEAFFGQGTRLTVV.

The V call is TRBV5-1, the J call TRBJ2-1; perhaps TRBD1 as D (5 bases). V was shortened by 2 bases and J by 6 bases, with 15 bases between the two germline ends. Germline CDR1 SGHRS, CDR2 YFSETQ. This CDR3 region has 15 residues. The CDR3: CASSFVEGQGNEQFF. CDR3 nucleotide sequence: TGCGCCAGCAGCTTCGTTGAAGGGCAGGGCAATGAGCAGTTCTTC.

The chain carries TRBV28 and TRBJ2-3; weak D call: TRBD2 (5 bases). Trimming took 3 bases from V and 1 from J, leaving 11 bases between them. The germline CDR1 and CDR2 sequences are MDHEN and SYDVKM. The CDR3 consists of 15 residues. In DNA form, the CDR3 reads TGTGCCAGCAGTTTGGAGCGGCCGGGCACAGATACGCAGTATTTT. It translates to CASSLERPGTDTQYF.

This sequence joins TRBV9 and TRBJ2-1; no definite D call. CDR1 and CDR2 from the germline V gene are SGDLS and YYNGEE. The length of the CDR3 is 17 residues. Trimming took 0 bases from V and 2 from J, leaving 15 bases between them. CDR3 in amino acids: CASSVAQTRATYNEQFF. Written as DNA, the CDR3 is TGTGCCAGCAGCGTAGCTCAAACGAGAGCCACCTACAATGAGCAGTTCTTC.

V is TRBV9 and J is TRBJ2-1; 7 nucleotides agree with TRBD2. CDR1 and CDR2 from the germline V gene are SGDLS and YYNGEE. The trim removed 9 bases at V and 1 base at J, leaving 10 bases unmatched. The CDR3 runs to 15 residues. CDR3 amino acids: CATPAGPDSYNEQFF. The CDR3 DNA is TGTGCCACCCCAGCGGGGCCAGATTCCTACAATGAGCAGTTCTTC. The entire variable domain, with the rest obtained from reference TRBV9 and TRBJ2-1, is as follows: DSGVTQTPKHLITATGQRVTLRCSPRSGDLSVYWYQQSLDQGLQFLIQYYNGEERAKGNILERFSAQQFPDLHSELNLSSLELGDSALYFCATPAGPDSYNEQFFGPGTRLTVL.

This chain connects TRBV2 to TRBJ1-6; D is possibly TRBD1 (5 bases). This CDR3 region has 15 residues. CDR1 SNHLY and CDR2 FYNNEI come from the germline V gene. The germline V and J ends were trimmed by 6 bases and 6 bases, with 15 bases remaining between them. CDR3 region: CASRAPDKVNSPLHF. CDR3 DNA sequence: TGTGCCAGCAGAGCACCGGACAAAGTTAATTCACCCCTCCACTTT.

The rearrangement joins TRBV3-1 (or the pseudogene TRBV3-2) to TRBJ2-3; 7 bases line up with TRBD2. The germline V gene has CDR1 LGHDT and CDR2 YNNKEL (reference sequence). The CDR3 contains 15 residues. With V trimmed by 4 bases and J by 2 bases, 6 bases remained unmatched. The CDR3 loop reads CASSLGTKATDTQYF. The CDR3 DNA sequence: TGTGCCAGCAGCCTCGGGACTAAAGCCACAGATACGCAGTATTTT.

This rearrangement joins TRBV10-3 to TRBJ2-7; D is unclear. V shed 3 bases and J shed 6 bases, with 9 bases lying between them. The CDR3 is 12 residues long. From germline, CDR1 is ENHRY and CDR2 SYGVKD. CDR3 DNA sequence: TGTGCCATCAGTGATCTAGGAAGCGAGCAGTACTTC. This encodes CAISDLGSEQYF.

The CDR3 DNA follows: TGTGCCAGCTCACGGACTAGCGGGGAGGATACGCAGTATTTT. It encodes CASSRTSGEDTQYF. The rearrangement links TRBV18 to TRBJ2-3, with TRBD2 identical over 12 bases. The CDR3 runs 14 residues. V dropped 4 bases and J dropped 6; count of bases not matched to a gene: 2. Germline V gives CDR1 KGHSH, CDR2 LQKENI.

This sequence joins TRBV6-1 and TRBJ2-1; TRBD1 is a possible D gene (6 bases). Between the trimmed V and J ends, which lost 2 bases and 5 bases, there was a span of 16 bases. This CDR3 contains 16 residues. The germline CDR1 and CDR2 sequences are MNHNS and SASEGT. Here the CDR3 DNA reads TGTGCCAGCAGTGAAACCGGGACAAGGAAAAACAATGAGCAGTTCTTC. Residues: CASSETGTRKNNEQFF.

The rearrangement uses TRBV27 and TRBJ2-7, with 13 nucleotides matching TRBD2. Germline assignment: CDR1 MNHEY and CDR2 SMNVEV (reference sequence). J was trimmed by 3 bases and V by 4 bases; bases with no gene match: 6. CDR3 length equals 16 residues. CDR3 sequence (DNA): TGTGCCAGCAGTTCCAGGACTAGCGGGGGTGTCTACGAGCAGTACTTC. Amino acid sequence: CASSSRTSGGVYEQYF.

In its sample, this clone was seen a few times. CDR3 residues: CASSPPGARTGYTF. The CDR3 nucleotides read TGCGCCAGCAGCCCCCCTGGGGCCAGAACAGGCTACACCTTC. The chain joins TRBV4-3 to TRBJ1-2; a weak D match, TRBD1 (5 bases). CDR3 length equals 14 residues. V shed 4 bases and J shed 8 bases, with 17 bases lying between them. CDR1 and CDR2 from the germline V gene are LGHNA and YSLEER.

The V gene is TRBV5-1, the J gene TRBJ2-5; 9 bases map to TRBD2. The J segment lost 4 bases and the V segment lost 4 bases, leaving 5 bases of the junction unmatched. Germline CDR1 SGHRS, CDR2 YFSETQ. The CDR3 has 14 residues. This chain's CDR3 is CASSDGTSTETQYF. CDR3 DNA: TGCGCCAGCAGCGACGGGACTAGCACAGAGACCCAGTACTTC.

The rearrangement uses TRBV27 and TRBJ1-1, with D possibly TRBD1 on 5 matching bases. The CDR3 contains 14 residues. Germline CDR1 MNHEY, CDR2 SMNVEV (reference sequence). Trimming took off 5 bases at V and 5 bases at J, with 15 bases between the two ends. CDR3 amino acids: CASSRRTQGTEAFF. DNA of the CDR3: TGTGCCAGCAGTCGCCGAACTCAGGGTACTGAAGCTTTCTTT.

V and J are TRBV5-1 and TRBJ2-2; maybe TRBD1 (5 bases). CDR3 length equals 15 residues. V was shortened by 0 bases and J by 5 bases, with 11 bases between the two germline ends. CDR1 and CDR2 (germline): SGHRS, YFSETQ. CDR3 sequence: CASSLGAGMTGELFF. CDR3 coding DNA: TGCGCCAGCAGCTTGGGTGCAGGGATGACCGGGGAGCTGTTTTTT.

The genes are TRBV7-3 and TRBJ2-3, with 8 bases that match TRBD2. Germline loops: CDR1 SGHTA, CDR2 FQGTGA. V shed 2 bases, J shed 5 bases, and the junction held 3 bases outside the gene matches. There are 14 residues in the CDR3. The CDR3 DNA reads TGTGCCAGCAGCTTATCTCTAGCGGGAGATACGCAGTATTTT. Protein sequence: CASSLSLAGDTQYF.

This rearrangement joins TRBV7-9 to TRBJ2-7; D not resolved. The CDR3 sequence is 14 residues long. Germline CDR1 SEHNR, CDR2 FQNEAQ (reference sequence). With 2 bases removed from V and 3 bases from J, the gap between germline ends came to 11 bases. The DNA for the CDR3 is TGTGCCAGCAGCTTATCTCTGGTCAGCTACGAGCAGTACTTC. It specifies CASSLSLVSYEQYF.

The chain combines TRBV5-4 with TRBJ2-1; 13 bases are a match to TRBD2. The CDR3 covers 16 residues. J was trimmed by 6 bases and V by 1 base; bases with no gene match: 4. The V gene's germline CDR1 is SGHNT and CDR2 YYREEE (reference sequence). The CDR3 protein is CASSLSLAGGPNEQFF. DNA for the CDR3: TGTGCCAGCAGCTTGTCACTAGCGGGGGGGCCCAATGAGCAGTTCTTC.

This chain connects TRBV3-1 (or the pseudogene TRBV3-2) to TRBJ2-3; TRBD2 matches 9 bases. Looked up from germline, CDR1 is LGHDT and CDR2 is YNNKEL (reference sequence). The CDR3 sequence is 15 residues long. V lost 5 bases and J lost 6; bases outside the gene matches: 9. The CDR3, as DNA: TGTGCCAGCAGCAGAGCGGGGGGTTCTTCGGATACGCAGTATTTT. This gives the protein CASSRAGGSSDTQYF.

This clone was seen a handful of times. CDR3 DNA sequence: TGTGCCAGCAGCTCCGCCGGCAGGGGGCGTGAAAAACTGTTTTTT. This translates into CASSSAGRGREKLFF. The chain joins TRBV5-4 to TRBJ1-4; 8 bases align to TRBD1. The CDR3 extends over 15 amino acids. Germline values: CDR1 SGHNT, CDR2 YYREEE (reference sequence). J was trimmed by 7 bases and V by 3 bases; bases with no gene match: 8.

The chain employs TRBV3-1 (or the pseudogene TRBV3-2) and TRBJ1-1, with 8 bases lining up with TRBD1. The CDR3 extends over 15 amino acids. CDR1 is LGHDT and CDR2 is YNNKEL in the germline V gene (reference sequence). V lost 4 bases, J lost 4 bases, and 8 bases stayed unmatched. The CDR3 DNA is TGTGCCAGCAGCCCCGGGACAGGAAAGCCCACTGAAGCTTTCTTT. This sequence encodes CASSPGTGKPTEAFF.

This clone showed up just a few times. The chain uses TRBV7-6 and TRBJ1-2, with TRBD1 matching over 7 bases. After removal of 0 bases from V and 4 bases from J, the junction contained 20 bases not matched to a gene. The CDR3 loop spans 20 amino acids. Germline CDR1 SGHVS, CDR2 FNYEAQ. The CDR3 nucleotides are TGTGCCAGCAGCTTAGCGGTCCCCTTCCGGGACAGTCGATTTCGCTATGGCTACACCTTC. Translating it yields CASSLAVPFRDSRFRYGYTF.